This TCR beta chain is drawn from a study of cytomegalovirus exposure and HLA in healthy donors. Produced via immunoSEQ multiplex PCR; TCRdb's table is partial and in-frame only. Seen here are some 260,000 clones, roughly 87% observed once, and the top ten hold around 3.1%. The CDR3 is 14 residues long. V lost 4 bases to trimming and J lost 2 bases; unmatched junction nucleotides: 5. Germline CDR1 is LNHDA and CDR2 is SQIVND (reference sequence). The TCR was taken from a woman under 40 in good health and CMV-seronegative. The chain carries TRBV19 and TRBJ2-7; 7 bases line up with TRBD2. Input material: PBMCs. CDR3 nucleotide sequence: TGTGCCAGTAGTAGGGCTAGCGGTACCTACGAGCAGTACTTC. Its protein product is CASSRASGTYEQYF. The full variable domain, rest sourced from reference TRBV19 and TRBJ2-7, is DGGITQSPKYLFRKEGQNVTLSCEQNLNHDAMYWYRQDPGQGLRLIYYSQIVNDFQKGDIAEGYSVSREKKESFPLTVTSAQKNPTAFYLCASSRASGTYEQYFGPGTRLTVT.